This T cell receptor beta chain was retrieved from a study of blood T cell repertoires in COVID-19. Study background: The analysed material was cDNA or gDNA that came from T cells, B-cell-depleted T cells, or PBMCs.

Original processing methods: Using reference gene primer amplification, nucleated cell counts were estimated. Profiling relied on immunoSEQ multiplex PCR, and the TCRdb table lists in-frame clones only, not all of them. The DNA gave D and trimming, while V, J and clone size come from that table. This table has approximately 360,000 clones, roughly 90% appearing once. V was shortened by 1 base and J by 0 bases, with 14 bases between the two germline ends. The CDR3 runs 17 residues. The germline V gene has CDR1 SGHKS and CDR2 YYEKEE (reference sequence). Residents of 24 US areas, aged roughly 18 to 95 years, made up the participants. Participants' reported clinical history set cohort assignment.

The V and J genes are TRBV5-5 and TRBJ2-1; D possibly corresponds to TRBD1 (5 bases). This receptor was taken from a woman in her twenties or thirties with acute COVID-19. Source material: PBMCs or T cells enriched from blood (not recorded which). The CDR3 here is CASSLTPQGPSYNEQFF. For the CDR3, the DNA is TGTGCCAGCAGCTTGACCCCCCAGGGCCCCTCCTACAATGAGCAGTTCTTC.